Listed here are 25 T cell receptor beta chains from one sample, sequenced in a study of T cell changes during pregnancy in multiple sclerosis (dated by TCRdb to about 2019). The library relied on the immunoSEQ multiplex PCR assay. The source is immuneACCESS, and TCRdb retained only in-frame sequences with V and J called. Part of the clones is not carried over; for the studies checked, unresolved V genes explain less than half of this, and the remainder is unexplained. A total of roughly 64,000 clones appear in this sample, around nine tenths of them only once. Of the sample, roughly 1.5% falls within the top ten clones. This sample comprised peripheral blood, obtained in the second trimester of pregnancy. Source of these receptors: a female donor with multiple sclerosis, enrolled in a pregnancy study.

The chain is built from TRBV2 and TRBJ2-1; the D gene is possibly TRBD2 (5 bases). In germline, CDR1 is SNHLY, CDR2 FYNNEI. This CDR3 has 15 residues. Trimming removed 2 bases at V and 6 bases at J, with 14 bases between. Here the CDR3 reads CASSEWRSYSNEQFF. As DNA, the CDR3 is TGTGCCAGCAGTGAATGGAGGTCGTATTCCAATGAGCAGTTCTTC.

The V gene is TRBV19, the J gene TRBJ2-3; 8 bases match TRBD2. This CDR3 region has 15 residues. Germline CDR1 and CDR2: LNHDA and SQIVND (reference sequence). The junction had 2 bases not matched to a gene; V was cut back by 3 bases and J by 0 bases. This CDR3 is CASSMPSGSTDTQYF. The CDR3 DNA sequence: TGTGCCAGTAGTATGCCTAGCGGGAGCACAGATACGCAGTATTTT.

The chain joins TRBV11-2 to TRBJ2-3; D remains ambiguous. Trimming stripped 1 base from V and 5 bases from J, with 4 bases between. There are 12 residues in the CDR3. CDR1 SGHAT and CDR2 FQNNGV come from the germline V gene. The CDR3 here is CASSLAVDTQYF. The CDR3 DNA reads TGTGCCAGCAGCTTAGCAGTAGATACGCAGTATTTT.

This sequence joins TRBV15 and TRBJ2-5; TRBD2 is a possible D gene (5 bases). The CDR3 spans 14 residues. The V end was cut by 0 bases, the J end by 3 bases, with 8 bases between. The V gene's germline CDR1 is LNHNV and CDR2 YYDKDF (reference sequence). The CDR3 DNA reads TGTGCCACCAGCAGAGATCCCGGGAAAGAGACCCAGTACTTC. As protein: CATSRDPGKETQYF.

The rearrangement joins TRBV11-2 to TRBJ2-7; TRBD2 aligns across 11 bases. CDR1 is SGHAT and CDR2 is FQNNGV in the germline V gene. The CDR3 contains 14 residues. J gave up 4 bases and V 1 base, and 0 bases lay outside the gene matches. CDR3 sequence (DNA): TGTGCCAGCAGCTTAGGGACTAGCGGGTACGAGCAGTACTTC. Translating gives CASSLGTSGYEQYF. The full variable domain, with the rest looked up from reference TRBV11-2 and TRBJ2-7, is EAGVAQSPRYKIIEKRQSVAFWCNPISGHATLYWYQQILGQGPKLLIQFQNNGVVDDSQLPKDRFSAERLKGVDSTLKIQPAKLEDSAVYLCASSLGTSGYEQYFGPGTRLTVT.

V usage is TRBV27 and J usage is TRBJ2-1; 8 bases agree with TRBD1. Germline CDR1 is MNHEY and CDR2 is SMNVEV (reference sequence). V lost 3 bases and J lost 6; bases outside the gene matches: 10. This CDR3 is 16 amino acids long. CDR3 protein: CASSFLNGQGSNEQFF. Written as DNA, the CDR3 is TGTGCCAGCAGTTTCCTCAACGGACAGGGTAGCAATGAGCAGTTCTTC.

The V gene is TRBV9, the J gene TRBJ2-3; 8 bases line up with TRBD2. The CDR3 length is 15 residues. Trimming removed 4 bases from V and 6 bases from J; junction bases left unmatched: 10. Germline assignment: CDR1 SGDLS and CDR2 YYNGEE. CDR3 protein: CASSPQWSGGDTQYF. In DNA form, the CDR3 reads TGTGCCAGCAGCCCCCAATGGAGCGGGGGCGATACGCAGTATTTT.

The chain links TRBV5-1 to TRBJ2-2; 8 bases agree with TRBD2. Germline assignment: CDR1 SGHRS and CDR2 YFSETQ. The CDR3 totals 14 residues. V was pared by 0 bases and J by 5 bases, with 0 bases of the junction left unmatched. The CDR3 here is CASSLGGRTGELFF. The CDR3 nucleotides read TGCGCCAGCAGCTTGGGCGGGAGGACCGGGGAGCTGTTTTTT.

This chain joins TRBV28 and TRBJ1-1, with D hard to call. Trimming took off 5 bases at V and 7 bases at J, with 8 bases between the two ends. Germline lookup yields CDR1 MDHEN and CDR2 SYDVKM. The CDR3 extends over 11 amino acids. CDR3 DNA sequence: TGTGCCAGCAGTCAGACTTATGAAGCTTTCTTT. Its translation: CASSQTYEAFF.

The gene calls are TRBV5-6 and TRBJ1-1, with 9 positions matching TRBD1. With 5 bases clipped from V and 3 bases from J, the junction kept 11 bases outside the gene matches. This CDR3 contains 16 residues. The germline V gene encodes CDR1 SGHDT and CDR2 YYEEEE. CDR3 loop: CASSPGTGRVDTEAFF. The DNA of the CDR3 is TGTGCCAGCAGTCCCGGGACAGGGAGGGTTGACACTGAAGCTTTCTTT.

The J gene is TRBJ2-7, the V gene TRBV7-2, with 11 positions matching TRBD2. Unmatched junction bases numbered 10, after V lost 5 bases and J lost 7 bases. The CDR3 is 15 residues long. Germline CDR1 is SGHTA and CDR2 is FQGNSA. The CDR3 DNA reads TGTGCCAGCAGCCGAAGGCTAGCGGGAGGCGGGGAGCAGTACTTC. Its translation: CASSRRLAGGGEQYF.

The V and J genes are TRBV2 and TRBJ2-5; D may be TRBD1 (6 bases). The V gene lost 2 bases and the J gene lost 5 bases, with 21 bases spanning the gap. The CDR3 spans 17 residues. The germline V gene has CDR1 SNHLY and CDR2 FYNNEI. The CDR3 DNA is TGTGCCAGCAGTGAAAGTCTGCCAGGGGAAGTGGGGGAGACCCAGTACTTC. This gives the protein CASSESLPGEVGETQYF. Drawing the rest from reference TRBV2 and TRBJ2-5, the complete variable domain is EPEVTQTPSHQVTQMGQEVILRCVPISNHLYFYWYRQILGQKVEFLVSFYNNEISEKSEIFDDQFSVERPDGSNFTLKIRSTKLEDSAMYFCASSESLPGEVGETQYFGPGTRLLVL.

The chain joins TRBV30 to TRBJ2-6; 11 bases match TRBD1. The CDR3 is 19 residues long. Trimming removed 4 bases from V and 1 base from J; junction bases left unmatched: 12. In germline, CDR1 is GTSNPN, CDR2 SVGIG (reference sequence). CDR3 nucleotide sequence: TGTGCCTGGACCCTTCCACGGGACAGGGGGTTTTCTGGGGCCAACGTCCTGACTTTC. It translates to CAWTLPRDRGFSGANVLTF.

J is TRBJ2-1 and V is TRBV28, with 9 bases lining up with TRBD2. Germline V gene data show CDR1 as MDHEN and CDR2 as SYDVKM. This CDR3 is built from 15 residues. J lost 3 bases, V lost 7 bases, and 7 bases had no gene match. Written as DNA, the CDR3 is TGTGCCAGCACCCGAGGACTAGCGAACTACAATGAGCAGTTCTTC. Its translation is CASTRGLANYNEQFF. The whole variable domain, filled in from reference TRBV28 and TRBJ2-1, reads DVKVTQSSRYLVKRTGEKVFLECVQDMDHENMFWYRQDPGLGLRLIYFSYDVKMKEKGDIPEGYSVSREKKERFSLILESASTNQTSMYLCASTRGLANYNEQFFGPGTRLTVL.

CDR3 residues: CASSSPGLAGHNEQFF. CDR3 DNA: TGTGCCAGCAGCTCTCCGGGACTAGCGGGGCACAATGAGCAGTTCTTC. The chain has TRBV7-2 and TRBJ2-1, with 13 bases identical to TRBD2. This CDR3 region has 16 residues. Germline trimming cut 4 bases from V and 5 bases from J; bases unmatched to any gene: 5. The germline V gene has CDR1 SGHTA and CDR2 FQGNSA.

This chain links TRBV19 with TRBJ1-1, with D maybe TRBD1 (5 bases). V shed 7 bases and J shed 5 bases, with 14 bases lying between them. Germline V lookup: CDR1 LNHDA, CDR2 SQIVND (reference sequence). This CDR3 comprises 13 residues. This chain's CDR3 is CASTRRGVTEAFF. CDR3 nucleotide sequence: TGTGCCAGTACAAGGCGGGGGGTGACTGAAGCTTTCTTT.

As concerns this clone: Other DNA sequences in this sample translate to the same CDR3. The J gene is TRBJ2-7, the V gene TRBV18; TRBD1 aligns across 11 bases. From germline, CDR1 is KGHSH and CDR2 LQKENI. V shed 6 bases and J 2 bases; nucleotides not matched to a gene: 6. The CDR3 spans 15 residues. As DNA, the CDR3 is TGTGCCAGCTCCCCCGGGACAGGGGGACCCTACGAGCAGTACTTC. Amino acid sequence: CASSPGTGGPYEQYF. Full variable domain (outside the CDR3, taken from reference TRBV18 and TRBJ2-7): NAGVMQNPRHLVRRRGQEARLRCSPMKGHSHVYWYRQLPEEGLKFMVYLQKENIIDESGMPKERFSAEFPKEGPSILRIQQVVRGDSAAYFCASSPGTGGPYEQYFGPGTRLTVT.

The chain carries TRBV9 and TRBJ1-1; the D gene is possibly TRBD1 (6 bases). Per the germline V gene, CDR1 is SGDLS and CDR2 is YYNGEE. The CDR3 runs to 14 residues. The ends were cut back, 0 bases at V and 3 bases at J, with 9 bases in the middle. The CDR3, as DNA: TGTGCCAGCAGCGTAGGCGGGGGGCACACTGAAGCTTTCTTT. The encoded protein is CASSVGGGHTEAFF.

V and J are TRBV7-7 and TRBJ2-3; possibly TRBD2 for D (5 bases). Germline V gives CDR1 SSHAT, CDR2 FNYEAQ (reference sequence). V lost 1 base, J lost 3 bases, and 14 bases lay in between. The CDR3 contains 16 residues. The CDR3 DNA reads as TGTGCCAGCAGCTTAGGGACCCTAGAGGGAACAGATACGCAGTATTTT. Its translation: CASSLGTLEGTDTQYF.

The chain is built from TRBV7-9 and TRBJ2-1, with 14 positions matching TRBD2. J lost 6 bases, V lost 5 bases, and 6 bases had no gene match. Germline-derived CDR1 and CDR2 are SEHNR and FQNEAQ (reference sequence). The CDR3 length is 16 residues. CDR3 DNA: TGTGCCAGCAGCCCTCCGGGACTAGCGGGAGCCAATGAGCAGTTCTTC. Translation gives CASSPPGLAGANEQFF.

This clone was recorded only once. This chain uses TRBV6-1 with TRBJ2-7; D call uncertain. Germline CDR1 MNHNS, CDR2 SASEGT. The CDR3 extends over 13 amino acids. V was trimmed by 7 bases and J by 1 base, leaving 11 bases between them. The CDR3 coding sequence is TGTGCCAGCAACTTGCACCGGTCCTACGAGCAGTACTTC. Translating it yields CASNLHRSYEQYF.

The chain uses TRBV7-9 and TRBJ2-1, with 7 bases aligning to TRBD1. There are 15 residues in the CDR3. Trimming cost V 3 bases and J 7 bases; bases outside gene matches: 9. Germline V gives CDR1 SEHNR, CDR2 FQNEAQ (reference sequence). As DNA, the CDR3 is TGTGCCAGCAGCTTGACAGGGAAGGAGTGGAATGAGCAGTTCTTC. It is translated as CASSLTGKEWNEQFF.

This chain links TRBV5-5 with TRBJ1-5; D unclear. This CDR3 comprises 15 residues. Trimming pared 2 bases from V and 0 bases from J, leaving 9 bases between. CDR1 SGHKS and CDR2 YYEKEE come from the germline V gene (reference sequence). Here the CDR3 DNA reads TGTGCCAGCAGCTTTTTCGGTAATAGCAATCAGCCCCAGCATTTT. It is translated as CASSFFGNSNQPQHF.

This clone was seen a handful of times. The J gene is TRBJ1-5, the V gene TRBV2, with 12 nucleotides matching TRBD1. Germline V gives CDR1 SNHLY, CDR2 FYNNEI. This CDR3 has 15 residues. The trim removed 5 bases at V and 6 bases at J, leaving 5 bases unmatched. Here the CDR3 reads CASSKGQGAGQPQHF. The CDR3 region has the DNA TGTGCCAGCAGTAAGGGACAGGGGGCCGGTCAGCCCCAGCATTTT.

The J gene is TRBJ2-7, the V gene TRBV6-5, with TRBD2 matching over 9 bases. Germline CDR1 is MNHEY and CDR2 is SVGAGI. There are 15 residues in the CDR3. V dropped 0 bases and J dropped 6; count of bases not matched to a gene: 6. CDR3 residues: CASSYSKVGLAEQYF. CDR3 nucleotides: TGTGCCAGCAGTTACTCGAAAGTGGGACTAGCCGAGCAGTACTTC.